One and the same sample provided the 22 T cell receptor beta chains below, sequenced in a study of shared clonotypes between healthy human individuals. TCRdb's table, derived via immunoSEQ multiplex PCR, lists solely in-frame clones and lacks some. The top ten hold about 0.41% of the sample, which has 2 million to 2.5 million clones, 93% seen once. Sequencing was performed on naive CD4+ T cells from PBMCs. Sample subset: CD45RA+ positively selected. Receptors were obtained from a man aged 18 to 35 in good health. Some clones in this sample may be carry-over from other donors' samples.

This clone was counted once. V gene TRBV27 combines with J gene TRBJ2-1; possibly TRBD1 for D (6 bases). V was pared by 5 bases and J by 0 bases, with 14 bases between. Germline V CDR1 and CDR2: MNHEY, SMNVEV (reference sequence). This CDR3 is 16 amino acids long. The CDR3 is CASSPRTASSYNEQFF. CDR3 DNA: TGTGCCAGCAGTCCCCGGACAGCCAGCTCCTACAATGAGCAGTTCTTC.

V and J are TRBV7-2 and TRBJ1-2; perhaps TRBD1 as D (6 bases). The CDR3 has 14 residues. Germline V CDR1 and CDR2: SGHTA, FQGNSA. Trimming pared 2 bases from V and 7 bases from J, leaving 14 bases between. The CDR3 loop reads CASSLTTPGVGYTF. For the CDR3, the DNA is TGTGCCAGCAGCTTAACGACCCCAGGGGTTGGCTACACCTTC.

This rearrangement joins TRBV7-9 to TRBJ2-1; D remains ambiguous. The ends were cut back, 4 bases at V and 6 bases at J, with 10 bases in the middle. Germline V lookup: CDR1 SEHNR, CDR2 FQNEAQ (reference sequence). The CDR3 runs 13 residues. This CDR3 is CASSSYKGNEQFF. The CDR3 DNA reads TGTGCCAGCAGCTCGTACAAGGGCAATGAGCAGTTCTTC.

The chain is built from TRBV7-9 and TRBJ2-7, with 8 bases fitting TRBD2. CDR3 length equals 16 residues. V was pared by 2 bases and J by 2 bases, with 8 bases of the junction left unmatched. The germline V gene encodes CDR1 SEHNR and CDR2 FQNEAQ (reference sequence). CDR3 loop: CASSLFGGGHPYEQYF. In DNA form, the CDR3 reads TGTGCCAGCAGCTTATTCGGGGGGGGCCATCCCTACGAGCAGTACTTC.

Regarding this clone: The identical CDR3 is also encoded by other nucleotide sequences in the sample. The CDR3 spells CASSSGQLNTEAFF. The CDR3 DNA sequence: TGCGCCAGCAGCTCGGGACAGCTGAACACTGAAGCTTTCTTT. V and J are TRBV5-1 and TRBJ1-1; 7 bases line up with TRBD1. The CDR3 runs to 14 residues. Germline CDR1 is SGHRS and CDR2 is YFSETQ. V lost 3 bases and J lost 0; bases outside the gene matches: 2.

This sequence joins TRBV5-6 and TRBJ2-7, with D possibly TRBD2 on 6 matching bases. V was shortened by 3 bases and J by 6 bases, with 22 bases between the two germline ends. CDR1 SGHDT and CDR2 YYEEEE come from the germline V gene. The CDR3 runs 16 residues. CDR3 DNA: TGTGCCAGCAGCTCCCTCCCTGCGGGGCGGGTCCCCGAGCAGTACTTC. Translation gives CASSSLPAGRVPEQYF.

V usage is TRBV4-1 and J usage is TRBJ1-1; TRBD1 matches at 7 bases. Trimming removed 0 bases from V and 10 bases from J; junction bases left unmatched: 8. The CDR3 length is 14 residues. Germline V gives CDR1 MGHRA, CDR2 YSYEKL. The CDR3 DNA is TGCGCCAGCAGCCAAGATAGGACAGGATATTCAGCTTTCTTT. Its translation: CASSQDRTGYSAFF.

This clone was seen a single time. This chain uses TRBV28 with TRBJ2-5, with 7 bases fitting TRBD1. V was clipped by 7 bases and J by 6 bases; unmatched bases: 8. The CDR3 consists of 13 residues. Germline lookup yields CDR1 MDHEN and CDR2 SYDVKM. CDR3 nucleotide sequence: TGTGCCAGCACCGAACAGGGGTCCCAGACCCAGTACTTC. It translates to CASTEQGSQTQYF.

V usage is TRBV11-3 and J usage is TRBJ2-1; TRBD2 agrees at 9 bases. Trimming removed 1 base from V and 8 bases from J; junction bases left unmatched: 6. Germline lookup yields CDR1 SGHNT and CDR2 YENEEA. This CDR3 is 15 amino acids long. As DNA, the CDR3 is TGTGCCAGCAGCTTAGGGGCTAGCGGGACCTATGAGCAGTTCTTC. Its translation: CASSLGASGTYEQFF.

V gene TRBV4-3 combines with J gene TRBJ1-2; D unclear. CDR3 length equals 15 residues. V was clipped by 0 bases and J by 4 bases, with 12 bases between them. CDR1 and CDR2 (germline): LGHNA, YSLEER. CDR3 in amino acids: CASSQDRGVGYGYTF. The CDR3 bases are TGCGCCAGCAGCCAAGATCGCGGGGTGGGCTATGGCTACACCTTC.

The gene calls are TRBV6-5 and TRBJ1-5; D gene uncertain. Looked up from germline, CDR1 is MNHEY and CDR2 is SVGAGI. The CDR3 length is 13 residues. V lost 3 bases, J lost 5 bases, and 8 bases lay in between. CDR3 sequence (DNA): TGTGCCAGCAGTTATAGGATCCATCAGCCCCAGCATTTT. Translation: CASSYRIHQPQHF.

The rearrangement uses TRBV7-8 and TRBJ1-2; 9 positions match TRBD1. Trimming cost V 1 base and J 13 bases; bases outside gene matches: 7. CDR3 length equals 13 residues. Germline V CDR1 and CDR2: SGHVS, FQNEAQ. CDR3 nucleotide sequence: TGTGCCAGCAGCTTAGACCGGGACAGGGCCATCACCTTC. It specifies CASSLDRDRAITF.

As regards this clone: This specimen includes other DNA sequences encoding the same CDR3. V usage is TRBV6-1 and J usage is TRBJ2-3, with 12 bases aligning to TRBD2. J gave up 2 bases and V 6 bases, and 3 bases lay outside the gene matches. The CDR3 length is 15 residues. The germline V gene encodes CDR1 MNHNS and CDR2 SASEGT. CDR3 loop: CASSRLAGATDTQYF. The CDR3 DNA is TGTGCCAGCAGCCGACTAGCGGGGGCCACAGATACGCAGTATTTT.

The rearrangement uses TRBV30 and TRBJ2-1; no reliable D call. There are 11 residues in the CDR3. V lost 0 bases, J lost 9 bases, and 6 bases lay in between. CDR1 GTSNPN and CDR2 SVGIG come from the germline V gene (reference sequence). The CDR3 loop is CAWSVKSEQFF. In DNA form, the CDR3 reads TGTGCCTGGAGTGTAAAGAGTGAGCAGTTCTTC. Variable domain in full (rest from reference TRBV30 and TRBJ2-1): SQTIHQWPATLVQPVGSPLSLECTVEGTSNPNLYWYRQAAGRGLQLLFYSVGIGQISSEVPQNLSASRPQDRQFILSSKKLLLSDSGFYLCAWSVKSEQFFGPGTRLTVL.

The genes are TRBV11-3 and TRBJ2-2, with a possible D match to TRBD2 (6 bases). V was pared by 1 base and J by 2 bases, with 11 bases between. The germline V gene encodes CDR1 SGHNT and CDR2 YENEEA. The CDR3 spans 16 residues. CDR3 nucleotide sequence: TGTGCCAGCAGCTTAGGGGCGGGAAAAAACACCGGGGAGCTGTTTTTT. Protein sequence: CASSLGAGKNTGELFF. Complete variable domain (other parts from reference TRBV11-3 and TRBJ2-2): EAGVVQSPRYKIIEKKQPVAFWCNPISGHNTLYWYLQNLGQGPELLIRYENEEAVDDSQLPKDRFSAERLKGVDSTLKIQPAELGDSAVYLCASSLGAGKNTGELFFGEGSRLTVL.

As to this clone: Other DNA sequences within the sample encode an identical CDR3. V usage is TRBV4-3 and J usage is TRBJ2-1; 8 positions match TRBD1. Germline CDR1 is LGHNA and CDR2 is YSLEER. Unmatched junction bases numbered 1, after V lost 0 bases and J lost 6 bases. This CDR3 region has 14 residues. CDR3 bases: TGCGCCAGCAGCCAAGACGGACAGGGCAATGAGCAGTTCTTC. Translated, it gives CASSQDGQGNEQFF.

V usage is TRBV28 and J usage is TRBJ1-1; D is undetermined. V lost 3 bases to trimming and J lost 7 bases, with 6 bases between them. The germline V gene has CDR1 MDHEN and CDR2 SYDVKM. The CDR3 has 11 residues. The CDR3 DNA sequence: TGTGCCAGCAGTTTTTTGGTTGAAGCTTTCTTT. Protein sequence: CASSFLVEAFF.

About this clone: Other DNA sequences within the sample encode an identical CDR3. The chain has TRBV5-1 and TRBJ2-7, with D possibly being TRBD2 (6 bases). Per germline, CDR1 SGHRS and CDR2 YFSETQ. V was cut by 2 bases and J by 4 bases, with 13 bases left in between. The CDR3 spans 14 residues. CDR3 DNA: TGCGCCAGCAGCTTTGGGGGGAGCCTATACGAGCAGTACTTC. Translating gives CASSFGGSLYEQYF.

The CDR3 DNA reads as TGTGCCAGCAGCGCCTTTGGACAGGCCGTCTATGGCTACACCTTC. It yields the protein CASSAFGQAVYGYTF. This chain uses TRBV7-9 with TRBJ1-2, with 7 bases fitting TRBD1. The CDR3 extends over 15 amino acids. Germline-derived CDR1 and CDR2 are SEHNR and FQNEAQ (reference sequence). The V segment lost 5 bases and the J segment 4 bases; nucleotides outside the gene matches: 10.

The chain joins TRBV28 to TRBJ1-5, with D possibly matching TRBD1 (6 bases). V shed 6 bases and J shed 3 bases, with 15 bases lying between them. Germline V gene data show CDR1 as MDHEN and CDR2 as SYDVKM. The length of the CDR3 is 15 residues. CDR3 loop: CASRLLGQINQPQHF. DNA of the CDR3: TGTGCCAGCAGACTCCTCGGACAGATCAATCAGCCCCAGCATTTT.

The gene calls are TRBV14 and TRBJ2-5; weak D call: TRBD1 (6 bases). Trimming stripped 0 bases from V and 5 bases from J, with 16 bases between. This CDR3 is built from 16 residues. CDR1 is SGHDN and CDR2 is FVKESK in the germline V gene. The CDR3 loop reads CASSQDQNRAWETQYF. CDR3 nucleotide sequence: TGTGCCAGCAGCCAAGATCAAAACAGGGCTTGGGAGACCCAGTACTTC.

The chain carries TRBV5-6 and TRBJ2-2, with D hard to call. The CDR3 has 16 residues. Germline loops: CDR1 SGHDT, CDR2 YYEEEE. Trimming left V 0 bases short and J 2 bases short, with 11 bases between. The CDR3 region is CASSLGFGLNTGELFF. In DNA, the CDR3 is TGTGCCAGCAGCTTGGGATTTGGGCTTAACACCGGGGAGCTGTTTTTT.